The next 11 T cell receptor beta chains were all read from a single sample in a study of quantifying T cell responses using KT2 cells. For the study at large: cDNA was made from DNase-treated RNA using alpha and beta constant primers.

A single-stranded UMI oligo with SP2 sequence was ligated to cDNA 3' ends. First-round PCR used approximately 4 cycles and beta primers RC1.1 and RC1.2 covering TRBC1 and TRBC2. TCRdb passed the UMI-ligation and nested PCR reads through MiXCR, listing each CDR3 protein once. The sample lists some 41,000 distinct CDR3 sequences, 17% seen once, with roughly 40% in the top ten. Sample: PBMCs spiked with cells of the T cell clone KT2. These receptors were obtained from a human donor.

This clonotype came up many times. V and J are TRBV29-1 and TRBJ2-3; TRBD1 might be the D (5 bases). Trimming cost V 0 bases and J 4 bases, with 14 bases left between them. The germline CDR1 and CDR2 sequences are SQVTM and ANQGSEA. This CDR3 region has 15 residues. As DNA, the CDR3 is TGCAGCGTTGAAGAATGGATAAGGGGCCCAGATACGCAGTATTTT. Translated: CSVEEWIRGPDTQYF.

This clonotype was observed at least ten times. V and J are TRBV3-1 and TRBJ2-1, with 9 bases lining up with TRBD1. V was clipped by 4 bases and J by 4 bases; unmatched bases: 5. This CDR3 contains 15 residues. Germline CDR1 is LGHDT and CDR2 is YNNKEL (reference sequence). As DNA, the CDR3 is TGTGCCAGCAGCCCCCGGGACAGGGTTTACAATGAGCAGTTCTTC. It yields the protein CASSPRDRVYNEQFF.

This clonotype has a count of ten or more. The V and J genes are TRBV4-3 and TRBJ2-3, with TRBD2 matching over 7 bases. Trimming cost V 0 bases and J 4 bases; bases outside gene matches: 10. This CDR3 has 17 amino acids. Germline lookup yields CDR1 LGHNA and CDR2 YSLEER. Here the CDR3 reads CASSQDWRTRGSDTQYF. CDR3 DNA: TGCGCCAGCAGCCAAGATTGGCGGACTAGAGGGTCAGATACGCAGTATTTT.

This clonotype was counted only a few times. The junction and the germline gene differ at one end; a read error may be behind it. DNA of the CDR3: TGTGCCAGCAGTTACGAGGCGACTGCGCTCACCTCCTTC. Its translation: CASSYEATALTSF. J is TRBJ2-5 and V is TRBV6-6, with D uncertain. This CDR3 contains 13 residues. CDR1 MNHNY and CDR2 SVGAGI come from the germline V gene (reference sequence).

The chain has TRBV24-1 and TRBJ2-1, with 7 bases aligning to TRBD2. The V and J ends lost 7 bases and 9 bases, in that order; junction bases with no gene match: 11. Germline V gene lookup returns CDR1 KGHDR and CDR2 SFDVKD. The CDR3 loop spans 14 amino acids. The CDR3: CATREAGVGSEQFF. As DNA, the CDR3 is TGTGCCACCAGGGAGGCGGGAGTTGGGAGTGAGCAGTTCTTC.

Ten or more counts support this clonotype. The chain has TRBV12-3 or TRBV12-4 and TRBJ2-1, with D perhaps matching TRBD2 (6 bases). The CDR3 contains 12 residues. The V and J ends lost 5 bases and 9 bases respectively, with 11 bases between them. The chain's CDR3 is CASSPGGGEQFF. The CDR3 coding sequence is TGTGCCAGCAGTCCCGGGGGAGGTGAGCAGTTCTTC.

The chain carries TRBV6-5 and TRBJ2-7; the match to TRBD1 covers 10 bases. The germline gives CDR1 MNHEY, CDR2 SVGAGI. V was clipped by 6 bases and J by 6 bases; unmatched bases: 11. The CDR3 covers 15 residues. The CDR3, as DNA: TGTGCCAGCAGCCCGTGGGGGACAGGGGACTCCGAGCAGTACTTC. Encoded protein: CASSPWGTGDSEQYF.

This clonotype came up many times. The J gene is TRBJ2-5, the V gene TRBV14; D could derive from TRBD1 or TRBD2 (6 bases each). V was clipped by 4 bases and J by 5 bases, with 8 bases between them. The CDR3 loop spans 12 amino acids. Germline V lookup: CDR1 SGHDN, CDR2 FVKESK. The CDR3 here is CASSRGGETQYF. The CDR3 nucleotides are TGTGCCAGCAGCCGAGGGGGGGAGACCCAGTACTTC.

This clonotype was picked up a small number of times. The chain links TRBV6-1 to TRBJ2-3, with 8 positions matching TRBD2. J lost 0 bases, V lost 7 bases, and 15 bases had no gene match. The CDR3 is 18 residues long. Germline V gives CDR1 MNHNS, CDR2 SASEGT. The chain's CDR3 is CASNPLAGPSPSTDTQYF. Here the CDR3 DNA reads TGTGCCAGCAATCCCTTAGCGGGACCTAGTCCTAGCACAGATACGCAGTATTTT.

The J gene is TRBJ2-1, the V gene TRBV2; 10 bases align to TRBD1. V shed 3 bases and J 7 bases; nucleotides not matched to a gene: 12. Germline CDR1 is SNHLY and CDR2 is FYNNEI. The CDR3 has 17 residues. The CDR3 is CASSEKLRDRGRNEQFF. For the CDR3, the DNA is TGTGCCAGCAGTGAGAAGCTCCGGGACAGGGGTCGGAATGAGCAGTTCTTC.

This clonotype came up a few times. This chain joins TRBV7-6 and TRBJ2-1; D possibly uses TRBD1 or TRBD2 (5 bases each). Germline V lookup: CDR1 SGHVS, CDR2 FNYEAQ. The V gene lost 8 bases and the J gene lost 0 bases, with 20 bases spanning the gap. The CDR3 totals 17 residues. In nucleotides, the CDR3 is TGTGCCAGCTCCTCCCGCTTCAGGGAGAGCTCCTACAATGAGCAGTTCTTC. Translation gives CASSSRFRESSYNEQFF.